These 9 T cell receptor beta chains originate from one sample sequenced in a study of T cell clones after liver transplantation. Sequencing used immunoSEQ multiplex PCR; TCRdb keeps in-frame clones, though not all of them. The repertoire has 99,000 or so clones, about 81% of them found once; the top ten carry 0.85% to 1%. Material: CD4+ T cells from blood, obtained before liver transplant. These receptors were collected from a human donor who received a liver transplant.

The chain is built from TRBV19 and TRBJ2-6; tentatively, D is TRBD1 (5 bases). V dropped 5 bases and J dropped 4 bases, with 24 bases sitting between them. CDR1 is LNHDA and CDR2 is SQIVND in the germline V gene (reference sequence). CDR3 size: 19 residues. The CDR3 loop reads CASSAPDTGAGRGANVLTF. The CDR3 nucleotides are TGTGCCAGTAGTGCCCCCGATACAGGTGCCGGGCGGGGGGCCAACGTCCTGACTTTC.

This chain joins TRBV2 and TRBJ2-4; maybe TRBD2 (5 bases). Germline CDR1 and CDR2: SNHLY and FYNNEI. The CDR3 is 13 residues long. Trimming removed 4 bases at V and 9 bases at J, with 13 bases between. The CDR3 sequence: CASSGTGSSIQYF. CDR3 bases: TGTGCCAGCAGTGGGACGGGATCGAGCATTCAGTACTTC.

V gene TRBV7-2 combines with J gene TRBJ2-7, with TRBD2 identical over 13 bases. CDR3 length: 16 amino acids. V gave up 3 bases and J gave up 3 bases; unmatched junction bases: 5. Germline CDR1 SGHTA, CDR2 FQGNSA. CDR3 sequence (DNA): TGTGCCAGCAGCTTTGCCGGGACTAGCGGGAACTACGAGCAGTACTTC. This encodes CASSFAGTSGNYEQYF.

This clone was found once. This chain joins TRBV2 and TRBJ2-7; no clear D gene. Germline V gene lookup returns CDR1 SNHLY and CDR2 FYNNEI. The CDR3 loop spans 11 amino acids. V was cut by 6 bases and J by 2 bases, with 5 bases left in between. CDR3 protein: CASSPAYEQYF. As DNA, the CDR3 is TGTGCCAGCAGCCCTGCCTACGAGCAGTACTTC.

This sequence joins TRBV19 and TRBJ1-1; tentatively, D is TRBD1 (5 bases). This CDR3 comprises 14 residues. Germline CDR1 LNHDA, CDR2 SQIVND (reference sequence). V was cut by 4 bases and J by 2 bases, with 11 bases left in between. Here the CDR3 DNA reads TGTGCCAGTAGTACCCAGGGAGGAAACACTGAAGCTTTCTTT. It specifies CASSTQGGNTEAFF.

Turning to this clone: The same CDR3 also results from other DNA sequences found in this sample. This chain joins TRBV15 and TRBJ2-3; D may match TRBD1 or TRBD2 (5 bases each). From germline, CDR1 is LNHNV and CDR2 YYDKDF (reference sequence). V was pared by 1 base and J by 3 bases, with 5 bases between. This CDR3 contains 13 residues. This chain's CDR3 is CATSRGGTDTQYF. In DNA, the CDR3 is TGTGCCACCAGCAGAGGGGGGACAGATACGCAGTATTTT.

This chain joins TRBV19 and TRBJ1-3; 7 nucleotides line up with TRBD1. The CDR3 loop spans 15 amino acids. Germline V gene lookup returns CDR1 LNHDA and CDR2 SQIVND (reference sequence). J was trimmed by 0 bases and V by 5 bases; bases with no gene match: 4. CDR3 loop: CASSPAGGSGNTIYF. In DNA, the CDR3 is TGTGCCAGTAGTCCAGCAGGGGGCTCTGGAAACACCATATATTTT. Full variable domain (remainder filled in from reference TRBV19 and TRBJ1-3): DGGITQSPKYLFRKEGQNVTLSCEQNLNHDAMYWYRQDPGQGLRLIYYSQIVNDFQKGDIAEGYSVSREKKESFPLTVTSAQKNPTAFYLCASSPAGGSGNTIYFGEGSWLTVV.

V and J are TRBV28 and TRBJ2-3; TRBD2 agrees at 11 bases. V lost 4 bases to trimming and J lost 1 base; unmatched junction nucleotides: 7. Germline CDR1 reads MDHEN; CDR2 reads SYDVKM. The length of the CDR3 is 17 residues. DNA for the CDR3: TGTGCCAGCAGTTCAAGTAGCGGGAGGGCTGGCACAGATACGCAGTATTTT. As protein: CASSSSSGRAGTDTQYF. The whole variable domain, remainder taken from reference TRBV28 and TRBJ2-3, is DVKVTQSSRYLVKRTGEKVFLECVQDMDHENMFWYRQDPGLGLRLIYFSYDVKMKEKGDIPEGYSVSREKKERFSLILESASTNQTSMYLCASSSSSGRAGTDTQYFGPGTRLTVL.

On this clone itself: At one of its ends the junction is not consistent with the germline gene, which may arise from a read error. Here the CDR3 DNA reads TGTGCCAGCAGCCTAGATCGGGGGGAGACCCAGTACTTC. Protein: CASSLDRGETQYF. This rearrangement joins TRBV11-2 to TRBJ2-5; TRBD2 is a possible D gene (6 bases). Germline V gene data show CDR1 as SGHAT and CDR2 as FQNNGV. This CDR3 region has 13 residues.